This T cell receptor beta chain was captured in a study of molecular identifiers for immune sequencing clone quantification. This CDR3 contains 21 residues. In germline, CDR1 is SGDLS, CDR2 YYNGEE. V gave up 0 bases and J gave up 3 bases; unmatched junction bases: 14. TCRdb re-analysed the PCR reads in MiXCR, keeping a single row per CDR3 protein. This table has about 40,000 distinct CDR3 sequences, 24% appearing once. The specimen sequenced was naive CD8+ T cells from blood, with Jurkat cell RNA spiked in. Sample subset: FACS-sorted CD8+CD4-CCR7+CD45RA+ naive T cells. The V and J genes are TRBV9 and TRBJ2-3; 15 nucleotides align to TRBD2. This clonotype was sampled from a human donor in good health. Some libraries in this study had Jurkat cell RNA spiked in. CDR3 bases: TGTGCCAGCAGCGTAGCTTGGGGACTAGCGGGAGGAATGGGCAGAACAGATACGCAGTATTTT. Translation gives CASSVAWGLAGGMGRTDTQYF. Full variable domain (remainder filled in from reference TRBV9 and TRBJ2-3): DSGVTQTPKHLITATGQRVTLRCSPRSGDLSVYWYQQSLDQGLQFLIQYYNGEERAKGNILERFSAQQFPDLHSELNLSSLELGDSALYFCASSVAWGLAGGMGRTDTQYFGPGTRLTVL.